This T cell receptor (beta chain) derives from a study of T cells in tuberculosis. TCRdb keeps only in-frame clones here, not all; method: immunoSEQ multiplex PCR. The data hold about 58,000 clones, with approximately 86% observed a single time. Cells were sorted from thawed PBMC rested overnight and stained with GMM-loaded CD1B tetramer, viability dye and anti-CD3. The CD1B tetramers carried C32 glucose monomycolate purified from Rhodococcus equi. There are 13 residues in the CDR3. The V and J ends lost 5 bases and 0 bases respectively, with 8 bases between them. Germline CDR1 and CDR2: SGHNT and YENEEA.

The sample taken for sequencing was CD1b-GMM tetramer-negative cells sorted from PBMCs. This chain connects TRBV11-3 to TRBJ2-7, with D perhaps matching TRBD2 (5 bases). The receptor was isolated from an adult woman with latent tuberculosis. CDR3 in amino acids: CASSAGVSYEQYF. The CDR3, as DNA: TGTGCCAGCAGCGCCGGGGTCTCCTACGAGCAGTACTTC.